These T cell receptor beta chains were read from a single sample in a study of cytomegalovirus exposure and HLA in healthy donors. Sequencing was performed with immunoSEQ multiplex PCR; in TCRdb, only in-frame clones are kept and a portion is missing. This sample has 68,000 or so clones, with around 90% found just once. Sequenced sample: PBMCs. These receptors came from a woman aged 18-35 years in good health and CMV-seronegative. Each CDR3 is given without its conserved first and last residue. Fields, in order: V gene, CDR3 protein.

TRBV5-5,ASTPGVNTDTQY
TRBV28,ASTRSGEKTYEQY
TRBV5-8,ASSAFRGPGSGANVLT
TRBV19,ASSNRLAGYNEQF
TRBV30,AFQRGQYNEQF
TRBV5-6,ASSSAGGNNEQF
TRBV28,ASSFSPGQGGYT
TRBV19,ASSRDFSNNEQF
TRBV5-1,ASSLGHGRGEQY
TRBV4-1,ASSPAPEENQPQH
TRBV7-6,ASNGQVRETQY
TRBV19,ASRLGGNSGNTIY
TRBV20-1,SAAPNTEAF
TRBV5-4,ASSSKQGNTEAF
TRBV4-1,ASRSWTGSYEQY
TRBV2,ASRGGRTINEKLF
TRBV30,AWRISGTVNEQF